This T cell receptor (beta chain) came from a study of blood T cell repertoires in COVID-19. As for the study in general: Italy, Spain and the United States were the sources of the convalescent and acute COVID-19 samples.

This CDR3 is 15 amino acids long. Germline V CDR1 and CDR2: SGHTA, FQGNSA. Trimming removed 1 base from V and 7 bases from J, with 11 bases in between. Libraries were prepared by immunoSEQ multiplex PCR; TCRdb keeps only in-frame clonotypes and omits some of them. The repertoire includes about 480,000 clones, around nine tenths of them detected once, and approximately 1.8% sits in the top ten. The receptor was isolated from a woman between 40 and 50 years old who had recovered from COVID-19. The specimen sequenced was PBMCs or T cells enriched from blood (not recorded which). The chain couples TRBV7-2 to TRBJ1-6; perhaps TRBD1 as D (5 bases). CDR3 nucleotides: TGTGCCAGCAGCTTAGGCCCAGGGATGAATTCACCCCTCCACTTT. It specifies CASSLGPGMNSPLHF.